This paragraph reports one T cell receptor beta chain. The sample originates from a study of blood T cell repertoires in COVID-19. Turning to the study itself: The United States, Italy and Spain provided the acute and convalescent COVID-19 samples. Sources were T cells, B-cell-depleted T cells, or PBMCs; the material itself was cDNA or gDNA.

Under the authors' procedure: Nucleated cell counts were estimated from reference gene primer amplification. Data came from immunoSEQ multiplex PCR; TCRdb stores just in-frame clones and leaves some out. The DNA was the basis for D and trimming; V, J and clone size are from that table. The sample contains approximately 260,000 clones, about 89% of which appear only once. This CDR3 has 13 amino acids. V gave up 7 bases and J gave up 6 bases; unmatched junction bases: 6. Germline-derived CDR1 and CDR2 are SQVTM and ANQGSEA. The rearrangement uses TRBV29-1 and TRBJ2-1; 10 bases line up with TRBD2. This clonotype originated in a man over 45 with acute or convalescent COVID-19. Sequences were obtained from peripheral blood. The chain's CDR3 is CSAQAGGPNEQFF. Written as DNA, the CDR3 is TGCAGCGCCCAAGCGGGGGGGCCCAATGAGCAGTTCTTC.